One T cell receptor beta chain is described in this entry. This clone was seen more than once but under ten times. The target of this receptor is not known. Per-base quality was not reported, and no clone a single base away is much larger than it. The CDR3 regions of human TCRbeta chains were analyzed by immunosequencing. Concerning the study's data processing: Repertoire TCRs were checked for matches against a reference library of SARS-CoV-2-specific TCRs that had been generated using the MIRA antigen-specificity platform. Breadth was defined as the fraction of unique TCRs that were SARS-CoV-2-associated, and depth was defined as the fraction of total T cells that were SARS-CoV-2-associated. Each spike-specific TCR was assigned to its reactive spike region and to a CD4 or CD8 class using the MIRA data. Log10-transformed breadth and depth values were compared by one-way ANOVA with Sidak's multiple comparisons tests. TCRdb holds this immuneACCESS table with in-frame rearrangements only. Some clones are missing; in checked studies, unresolved V genes explain under half, and the rest has no known cause. D and trimming come from the DNA, and the V and J calls and clone size come from that table. In all, the sample holds approximately 100,000 clones, and approximately 88% of those were seen once. 16% of the sample comes from the top ten.

This specimen's time point label, interpreted: baseline before first vaccination. Samples from vaccinated people were obtained from the UK trials COV001 and COV002, which included a single-blind randomized controlled phase 2/3 trial of AZD1222 (ChAdOx1 nCoV-19) in healthy adults. For TCRbeta chain sequencing, PBMC samples were collected from trial participants at day 0 and at day 28 after the second dose. According to the germline V gene (reference sequence), CDR1 reads LNHNV and CDR2 reads YYDKDF. The junction carries 12 bases between V and J, which are trimmed by 2 bases and 2 bases respectively. The cysteine opens and the phenylalanine closes a CDR3 of 16 amino acids. Just the 48-base CDR3 DNA is kept, in frame starting at base 1. These data originate in a study of T cell responses to AZD1222 COVID-19 vaccine (dated by TCRdb to 2020 to 2023). As for the study more broadly: Because spike-specific TCR depth and breadth did not differ between the two schedules, AZD1222 recipients who got a second dose at roughly 4 weeks were pooled with those who got a second dose at roughly 12 weeks. TCR sequencing was performed for about 250 trial participants, of whom roughly 200 were given two doses of AZD1222 and 26 were given two doses of MenACWY control vaccine. Trial participants were enrolled by age into subgroups of 18-55, 56-69 and 70-plus years, and roughly 150, 30 and 60 TCR-sequenced participants, respectively, were included in these subgroups.

Results and caveats for the whole study, not just this receptor: After two AZD1222 doses, spike-specific TCR breadth and depth were significantly higher than at day 0 and than in MenACWY recipients. Because no samples from the day 14 peak response were available, repertoires could be characterized only after the peak T cell response. Vaccine-associated CD4 TCRs spanned the whole spike protein, with dominant responses in regions 160-218 and 743-854. Only five to seven AZD1222 recipients were SARS-CoV-2 seropositive at baseline, limiting conclusions about previously exposed vaccinees. Epitopes outside the regions mutated in the B.1.351 and B.1.1.7 variants were reportedly recognized by nearly half of the unique spike-specific TCRs. The 56-69-year group was small, and its depth increase did not reach significance, likely because of low power. Most participants were white British and females outnumbered males, and the authors suggested that clonal diversity may have been underestimated.

The rearranged segments are TRBV15 and TRBJ1-4, with TRBD1 tentatively as D gene (5 bases match). Here the sequenced sample was peripheral blood, taken on day 0 of AZD1222 vaccination. The sequence derives from an adult in good health. The nucleotide sequence reads TGTGCCACCAGCAGATTCCGGGGGACCACTAATGAAAAACTGTTTTTT. Its amino acids are CATSRFRGTTNEKLFF.